This passage covers 9 T cell receptor beta chains from one sample sequenced in a study of technical replicates of blood from a handful of donors. Sequencing used immunoSEQ multiplex PCR; TCRdb keeps in-frame clones, though not all of them. The profile shows about 61,000 clones, 97% of them singletons. The sample comprised T cells isolated from PBMCs. The source is a human donor in good health.

The J gene is TRBJ2-7, the V gene TRBV5-4; a possible D gene is TRBD2 (5 bases). The germline V gene encodes CDR1 SGHNT and CDR2 YYREEE (reference sequence). The CDR3 has 17 amino acids. With 1 base removed from V and 7 bases from J, the gap between germline ends came to 24 bases. CDR3 residues: CASSLTEWGVFSWEQYF. CDR3 DNA: TGTGCCAGCAGCTTGACAGAGTGGGGAGTCTTCTCCTGGGAGCAGTACTTC.

This chain uses TRBV27 with TRBJ1-2; tentatively, D is TRBD1 (5 bases). Looked up from germline, CDR1 is MNHEY and CDR2 is SMNVEV (reference sequence). The CDR3 extends over 14 amino acids. The germline V and J ends were trimmed by 6 bases and 0 bases, with 11 bases remaining between them. CDR3 DNA: TGTGCCAGCAGACCCCGGGGGACTAACTATGGCTACACCTTC. It codes for CASRPRGTNYGYTF.

The rearrangement links TRBV29-1 to TRBJ1-1; 8 bases map to TRBD1. Germline CDR1 is SQVTM and CDR2 is ANQGSEA. After removal of 5 bases from V and 1 base from J, the junction contained 9 bases not matched to a gene. This CDR3 is 15 amino acids long. The DNA of the CDR3 is TGCAGCGTTCCCCCCAGGGACAGGAAGAACACTGAAGCTTTCTTT. Translated, it gives CSVPPRDRKNTEAFF.

The rearrangement links TRBV4-1 to TRBJ2-3, with TRBD2 matching 14 bases. The CDR3 runs to 19 residues. The J segment lost 0 bases and the V segment lost 3 bases, leaving 8 bases of the junction unmatched. Germline CDR1 reads MGHRA; CDR2 reads YSYEKL. For the CDR3, the DNA is TGCGCCAGCAGCCAGCTTGGACTAGCGGGAGGCATCAGCACAGATACGCAGTATTTT. Amino acid sequence: CASSQLGLAGGISTDTQYF.

The chain recombines TRBV10-3 with TRBJ2-2, with D possibly TRBD1 on 6 matching bases. The CDR3 is 18 residues long. CDR1 and CDR2 from the germline V gene are ENHRY and SYGVKD. The ends were cut back, 6 bases at V and 1 base at J, with 21 bases in the middle. CDR3 loop: CAIRDRLRSGQNTGELFF. In DNA, the CDR3 is TGTGCCATCAGGGACCGACTGAGGTCGGGACAGAACACCGGGGAGCTGTTTTTT.

This rearrangement joins TRBV28 to TRBJ1-2; D not certain. The V end was cut by 6 bases, the J end by 8 bases, with 13 bases between. The CDR3 has 12 residues. Germline CDR1 MDHEN, CDR2 SYDVKM. The CDR3, as DNA: TGTGCCAGCAGCTATACCACGAGGGGCTACACCTTC. Residues: CASSYTTRGYTF.

The chain employs TRBV5-1 and TRBJ1-4; D ambiguous. The V end lost 7 bases, the J end lost 4 bases, and 11 bases lay between the germline ends. Germline CDR1 reads SGHRS; CDR2 reads YFSETQ. The CDR3 is made up of 13 amino acids. The CDR3 sequence is CASGGGSNEKLFF. The CDR3 nucleotides read TGCGCCAGCGGAGGCGGGAGTAATGAAAAACTGTTTTTT.

The CDR3 loop reads CASSEPRGSYNSPLHF. The CDR3 coding sequence is TGTGCCAGCAGCGAACCCAGGGGCTCCTATAATTCACCCCTCCACTTT. The V call is TRBV6-1, the J call TRBJ1-6; tentatively, D is TRBD1 (6 bases). Trimming stripped 6 bases from V and 0 bases from J, with 12 bases between. The CDR3 extends over 16 amino acids. Germline V gene sequence: CDR1 MNHNS, CDR2 SASEGT.

V usage is TRBV28 and J usage is TRBJ1-2, with no clear D. Germline V gene sequence: CDR1 MDHEN, CDR2 SYDVKM. V dropped 6 bases and J dropped 0 bases, with 14 bases sitting between them. The CDR3 length is 15 residues. The DNA for the CDR3 is TGTGCCAGCAGCGGAGCGGTTACCTCTAACTATGGCTACACCTTC. Translated: CASSGAVTSNYGYTF.